This TCR beta chain derives from a study of T cell repertoires in cytomegalovirus infection. Study at large: Indicated by public TCR beta signatures were CMV infection and matching HLA type. Whole-study results and caveats: In two of eight donors, the top clonotype was HLA-C-restricted CMV-specific.

This clonotype was observed at least ten times. What it binds is not known. MiXCR, run by TCRdb on the reads, gives a single entry per CDR3 protein. Of about 680,000 distinct CDR3 sequences detected, 24% appear once; the ten largest clones hold 8%. The germline V gene encodes CDR1 DFQATT and CDR2 SNEGSKA (reference sequence). The CDR3 sequence is 21 residues long. V gave up 0 bases and J gave up 3 bases, with 33 bases separating them. V gene TRBV20-1 combines with J gene TRBJ2-7; a possible D gene is TRBD2 (7 bases). The receptor was derived from a human donor in good health (CMV status not recorded). Some clones in this sample may be carry-over from other donors' samples. What was sequenced was CD8+ T cells from PBMCs. The CDR3 sequence: CSARDARGANKKILQDYEQYF. The CDR3 DNA sequence: TGCAGTGCTAGAGACGCCCGGGGGGCTAACAAAAAAATCCTCCAGGACTACGAGCAGTACTTC.